The 18 T cell receptor beta chains given below trace back to one sample, sequenced in a study of cytotoxic CD8 clonotypes in ibrutinib-treated CLL. Profiling relied on immunoSEQ multiplex PCR, and the TCRdb table lists in-frame clones only, not all of them. The data contain some 46,000 clones, roughly three quarters of them singletons. The input for sequencing was PBMCs, taken after 12 months of ibrutinib treatment. Receptor source: a human donor with chronic lymphocytic leukemia.

V gene TRBV30 combines with J gene TRBJ1-4; D unclear. The germline V and J ends were trimmed by 3 bases and 8 bases, with 16 bases remaining between them. Germline CDR1 reads GTSNPN; CDR2 reads SVGIG (reference sequence). The CDR3 is 14 amino acids. In DNA, the CDR3 is TGTGCCTGGAGCGGGTTGGACCAATTAGAAAAACTGTTTTTT. Protein: CAWSGLDQLEKLFF.

This rearrangement joins TRBV7-2 to TRBJ1-5; D gene uncertain. Trimming removed 5 bases at V and 3 bases at J, with 8 bases between. CDR3 length: 13 residues. Germline values: CDR1 SGHTA, CDR2 FQGNSA. CDR3 coding DNA: TGTGCCAGCAGCCCTGGATACAATCAGCCCCAGCATTTT. Protein sequence: CASSPGYNQPQHF.

V is TRBV18 and J is TRBJ2-7; 9 positions agree with TRBD2. The CDR3 contains 16 residues. V lost 2 bases to trimming and J lost 0 bases; unmatched junction nucleotides: 5. CDR1 is KGHSH, CDR2 LQKENI, per germline. The CDR3 region is CASSPRASGNSYEQYF. The DNA of the CDR3 is TGTGCCAGCTCACCAAGGGCTAGCGGGAACTCCTACGAGCAGTACTTC.

The CDR3 loop is CASSIVLSQGPGELFF. CDR3 DNA: TGTGCCAGTAGTATAGTTTTATCACAGGGACCCGGGGAGCTGTTTTTT. This chain joins TRBV19 and TRBJ2-2; D is perhaps TRBD1 (6 bases). This CDR3 has 16 residues. V was clipped by 1 base and J by 6 bases, with 15 bases between them. In germline, CDR1 is LNHDA, CDR2 SQIVND (reference sequence). Full variable domain (remainder filled in from reference TRBV19 and TRBJ2-2): DGGITQSPKYLFRKEGQNVTLSCEQNLNHDAMYWYRQDPGQGLRLIYYSQIVNDFQKGDIAEGYSVSREKKESFPLTVTSAQKNPTAFYLCASSIVLSQGPGELFFGEGSRLTVL.

This rearrangement joins TRBV15 to TRBJ2-3, with 10 nucleotides matching TRBD2. From germline, CDR1 is LNHNV and CDR2 YYDKDF (reference sequence). This CDR3 is built from 16 residues. Germline trimming cut 0 bases from V and 8 bases from J; bases unmatched to any gene: 8. CDR3 protein: CATSRDASGSGTTQYF. The CDR3 DNA sequence: TGTGCCACCAGCAGAGATGCTAGCGGGAGTGGCACTACGCAGTATTTT.

The chain employs TRBV5-4 and TRBJ2-1, with TRBD2 identical over 12 bases. CDR3 length: 16 amino acids. After removal of 4 bases from V and 8 bases from J, the junction contained 10 bases not matched to a gene. From germline, CDR1 is SGHNT and CDR2 YYREEE (reference sequence). The CDR3 loop is CASSRTSASGRDEQFF. The CDR3 DNA sequence: TGTGCCAGCAGCAGGACGAGCGCTAGCGGGAGGGATGAGCAGTTCTTC.

V gene TRBV11-2 combines with J gene TRBJ1-2; the D is unclear. Between the trimmed V and J ends, which lost 5 bases and 8 bases, there was a span of 18 bases. Germline V gene data show CDR1 as SGHAT and CDR2 as FQNNGV. The CDR3 sequence is 14 residues long. The CDR3 sequence: CASSPVTGKSGYTF. The CDR3 DNA sequence: TGTGCCAGCAGCCCCGTAACGGGGAAGAGCGGCTACACCTTC.

The rearrangement joins TRBV4-1 to TRBJ2-5, with TRBD2 matching 13 bases. The CDR3 extends over 17 amino acids. Germline loops: CDR1 MGHRA, CDR2 YSYEKL. Germline trimming cut 5 bases from V and 5 bases from J; bases unmatched to any gene: 11. CDR3 sequence: CASSNPTSGRAGETQYF. The CDR3 nucleotides read TGCGCCAGCAGCAACCCAACTAGCGGGAGGGCCGGGGAGACCCAGTACTTC.

The chain combines TRBV21-1 with TRBJ2-7; no DNA check was done on the table's D call, TRBD2. TRBV21-1 counts as a pseudogene. The CDR3 spans 14 residues. The CDR3 spells CASSRSFGSYEQYF. The CDR3, as DNA: TGTGCCAGCAGCAGATCGTTCGGGTCCTACGAGCAGTACTTC.

The chain carries TRBV30 and TRBJ1-2; 7 nucleotides line up with TRBD1. J gave up 4 bases and V 0 bases, and 8 bases lay outside the gene matches. This CDR3 has 15 residues. Germline V CDR1 and CDR2: GTSNPN, SVGIG (reference sequence). CDR3 sequence (DNA): TGTGCCTGGAGTGTAACAGGGGCAAGGGGCTATGGCTACACCTTC. Its protein is CAWSVTGARGYGYTF.

This clone was observed a handful of times. V and J are TRBV7-2 and TRBJ1-3; 7 bases align to TRBD1. This CDR3 has 14 residues. Looked up from germline, CDR1 is SGHTA and CDR2 is FQGNSA. With 5 bases clipped from V and 2 bases from J, the junction kept 3 bases outside the gene matches. CDR3 in amino acids: CASSAGQAGNTIYF. In DNA, the CDR3 is TGTGCCAGCAGCGCAGGACAGGCTGGAAACACCATATATTTT.

This chain joins TRBV7-2 and TRBJ1-2; 9 bases map to TRBD1. Germline CDR1 is SGHTA and CDR2 is FQGNSA. Trimming at V came to 1 base and at J to 7 bases, leaving 4 bases not matched to a gene. This CDR3 has 14 residues. CDR3 loop: CASSLGTGAAGYTF. The CDR3 nucleotides are TGTGCCAGCAGCTTAGGGACAGGGGCGGCTGGCTACACCTTC.

V gene TRBV9 combines with J gene TRBJ1-3; tentative D call: TRBD1 (5 bases). Trimming cost V 3 bases and J 4 bases, with 8 bases left between them. The CDR3 totals 13 residues. Germline CDR1 reads SGDLS; CDR2 reads YYNGEE. The CDR3 here is CASSGNRGNTIYF. The CDR3 region has the DNA TGTGCCAGCAGCGGTAACAGGGGAAACACCATATATTTT.

This chain uses TRBV19 with TRBJ1-2; a weak D match, TRBD1 (5 bases). Germline values: CDR1 LNHDA, CDR2 SQIVND (reference sequence). The germline V and J ends were trimmed by 5 bases and 4 bases, with 11 bases remaining between them. CDR3 length equals 13 residues. The CDR3 loop is CASSPGWGYGYTF. The CDR3 nucleotides read TGTGCCAGTAGTCCAGGGTGGGGCTATGGCTACACCTTC.

The chain couples TRBV30 to TRBJ2-7; tentatively, D is TRBD2 (5 bases). The CDR3 runs to 13 residues. Trimming removed 0 bases at V and 2 bases at J, with 8 bases between. Germline V gives CDR1 GTSNPN, CDR2 SVGIG (reference sequence). CDR3 DNA sequence: TGTGCCTGGAGTGTTAGCGTTACCTACGAGCAGTACTTC. Translated, it gives CAWSVSVTYEQYF. Filled out from reference TRBV30 and TRBJ2-7, the complete variable domain reads SQTIHQWPATLVQPVGSPLSLECTVEGTSNPNLYWYRQAAGRGLQLLFYSVGIGQISSEVPQNLSASRPQDRQFILSSKKLLLSDSGFYLCAWSVSVTYEQYFGPGTRLTVT.

There are many counts of this clone. V is TRBV19 and J is TRBJ1-1, with D perhaps matching TRBD1 (5 bases). CDR1 and CDR2 from the germline V gene are LNHDA and SQIVND (reference sequence). V lost 10 bases and J 4 bases, leaving 13 bases between the germline ends. This CDR3 is 12 amino acids long. For the CDR3, the DNA is TGTGCCACGGGGCAGGGACGCACTGAAGCTTTCTTT. Translating gives CATGQGRTEAFF.

The CDR3 nucleotides read TGTGCCTGTGCGGGGGGACAGTCTCCCTACGAGCAGTACTTC. It translates to CACAGGQSPYEQYF. The chain is built from TRBV30 and TRBJ2-7; D might be TRBD2 (8 bases). The CDR3 runs 14 residues. The V gene lost 6 bases and the J gene lost 2 bases, with 17 bases spanning the gap. Looked up from germline, CDR1 is GTSNPN and CDR2 is SVGIG (reference sequence).

This clone was seen a handful of times. The genes are TRBV6-1 and TRBJ2-1, with D possibly matching TRBD1 (6 bases). The CDR3 is 14 residues long. V was clipped by 7 bases and J by 3 bases, with 13 bases between them. The germline CDR1 and CDR2 sequences are MNHNS and SASEGT. CDR3 nucleotides: TGTGCCAGCAAGAAGACAGGTTACTACAATGAGCAGTTCTTC. This sequence encodes CASKKTGYYNEQFF.